The rows below give T cell receptor beta chains drawn from one sample of a study of blood T cell repertoires in COVID-19. Clones were read by immunoSEQ multiplex PCR, and TCRdb kept only the in-frame ones, dropping some. The sample carries under 300,000 clones, approximately 86% recorded once. Sequenced input: peripheral blood. All receptors come from a woman younger than 45 with acute or convalescent COVID-19. CDR3s include the opening cysteine and the closing phenylalanine or tryptophan. D genes are given only for firm matches. For some rows the clone size is stated as once, few or many, or as a class when expanded; others skip it.

TRBJ2-5	TRBD2	TRBV29-1	NA	CSVGTSRGFAQYF	TGCAGCGTGGGGACTAGCAGGGGCTTTGCCCAGTACTTC
TRBJ1-5	NA	TRBV27	NA	CASSFGQGNQPQHF	TGTGCCAGCAGTTTCGGCCAGGGGAATCAGCCCCAGCATTTT
TRBJ2-7	TRBD2	TRBV6-2/TRBV6-3	once	CASSYLAGSYEQYF	TGTGCCAGCAGTTACCTAGCGGGGTCCTACGAGCAGTACTTC
TRBJ1-1	TRBD1	TRBV25-1	NA	CASSHNRDRATEAFF	TGTGCCAGCAGTCATAACCGGGACAGGGCCACTGAAGCTTTCTTT
TRBJ2-7	NA	TRBV7-2	NA	CASSSRGLYYEQYF	TGTGCCAGCAGCTCACGCGGGTTGTACTACGAGCAGTACTTC
TRBJ2-7	TRBD1	TRBV3-1/TRBV3-2	NA	CASSLRGTGGYEQYF	TGTGCCAGCAGCCTAAGAGGAACAGGGGGCTACGAGCAGTACTTC
TRBJ1-1	TRBD1	TRBV12-5	few	CASGPDRAEAFF	TGTGCTAGTGGCCCGGACAGGGCAGAAGCTTTCTTT
TRBJ2-1	NA	TRBV21-1	NA	CASSKRTEKSSPKGEQFF	TGTGCCAGCAGCAAACGCACAGAAAAATCTAGCCCGAAGGGTGAGCAGTTCTTC
TRBJ2-1	NA	TRBV18	NA	CASSPADEQFF	TGTGCCAGCTCACCGGCGGATGAGCAGTTCTTC
TRBJ2-5	NA	TRBV7-2	NA	CASSTLLAYQETQYF	TGTGCCAGCAGCACCCTTCTAGCATACCAAGAGACCCAGTACTTC
TRBJ2-3	NA	TRBV6-6	NA	CASRGHLVVADTQYF	TGTGCCAGCAGGGGACATTTGGTCGTCGCAGATACGCAGTATTTT
TRBJ2-5	NA	TRBV7-2	NA	CASSLALEVPETQYF	TGTGCCAGCAGCTTAGCGCTGGAGGTTCCAGAGACCCAGTACTTC
TRBJ1-1	TRBD1	TRBV27	NA	CASSLRTGANTEAFF	TGTGCCAGCAGTTTACGGACAGGGGCGAACACTGAAGCTTTCTTT
TRBJ1-3	NA	TRBV19	NA	CASSIWQGGNTIYF	TGTGCCAGTAGTATTTGGCAGGGCGGAAACACCATATATTTT
TRBJ2-7	NA	TRBV12-3/TRBV12-4	NA	CASSFLEEGEQYF	TGTGCCAGCAGTTTTCTCGAGGAGGGCGAGCAGTACTTC
TRBJ2-1	TRBD1	TRBV19	NA	CASSLVPDRGDNEQFF	TGTGCCAGTAGTCTCGTCCCGGACAGGGGGGACAATGAGCAGTTCTTC